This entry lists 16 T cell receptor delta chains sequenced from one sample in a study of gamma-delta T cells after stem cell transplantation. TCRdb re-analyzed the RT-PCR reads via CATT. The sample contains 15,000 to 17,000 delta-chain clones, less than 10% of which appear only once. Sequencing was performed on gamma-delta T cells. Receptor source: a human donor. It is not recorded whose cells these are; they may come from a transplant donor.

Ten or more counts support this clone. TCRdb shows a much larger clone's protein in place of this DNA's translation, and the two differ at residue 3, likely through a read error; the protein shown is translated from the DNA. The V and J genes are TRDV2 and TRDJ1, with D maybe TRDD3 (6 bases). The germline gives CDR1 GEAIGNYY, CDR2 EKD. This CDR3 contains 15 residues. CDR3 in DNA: TGTGCCTTTGACACCGGACGGGGGGAGACCGATAAACTCATCTTT. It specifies CAFDTGRGETDKLIF.

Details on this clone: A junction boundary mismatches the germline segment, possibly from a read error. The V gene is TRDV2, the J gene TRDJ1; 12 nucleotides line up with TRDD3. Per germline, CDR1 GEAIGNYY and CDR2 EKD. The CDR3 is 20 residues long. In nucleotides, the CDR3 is TGTGCCTGTGACCCACTCCTGGGGGATACGCAAGCCCTTTTAAACGATACACTCATCTTT. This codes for CACDPLLGDTQALLNDTLIF.

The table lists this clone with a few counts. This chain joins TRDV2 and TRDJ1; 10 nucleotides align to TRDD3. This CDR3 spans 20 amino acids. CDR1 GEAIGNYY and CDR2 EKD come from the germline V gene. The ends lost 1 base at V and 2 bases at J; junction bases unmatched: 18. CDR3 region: CACDTRRGDTQALLTDKLIF. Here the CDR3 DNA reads TGTGCCTGTGACACACGAAGGGGGGATACGCAAGCCCTTTTAACCGATAAACTCATCTTT.

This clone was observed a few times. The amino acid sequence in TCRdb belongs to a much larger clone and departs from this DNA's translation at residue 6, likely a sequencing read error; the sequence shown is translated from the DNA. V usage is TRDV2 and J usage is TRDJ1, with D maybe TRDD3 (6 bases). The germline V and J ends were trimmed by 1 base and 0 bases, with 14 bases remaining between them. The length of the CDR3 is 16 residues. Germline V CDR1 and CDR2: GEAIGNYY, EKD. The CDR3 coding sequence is TGTGCCTGTGACACGTGGGGGGTCGAGTACACCGATAAACTCATCTTT. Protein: CACDTWGVEYTDKLIF.

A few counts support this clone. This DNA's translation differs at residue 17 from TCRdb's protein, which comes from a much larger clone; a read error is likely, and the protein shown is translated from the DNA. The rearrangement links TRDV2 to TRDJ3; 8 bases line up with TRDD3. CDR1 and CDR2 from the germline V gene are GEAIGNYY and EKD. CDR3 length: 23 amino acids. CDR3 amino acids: CACDTAPTGGPNLSSWGTRQMFF. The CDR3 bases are TGTGCCTGTGACACCGCGCCTACTGGGGGCCCCAACCTAAGCTCCTGGGGCACCCGACAGATGTTTTTC.

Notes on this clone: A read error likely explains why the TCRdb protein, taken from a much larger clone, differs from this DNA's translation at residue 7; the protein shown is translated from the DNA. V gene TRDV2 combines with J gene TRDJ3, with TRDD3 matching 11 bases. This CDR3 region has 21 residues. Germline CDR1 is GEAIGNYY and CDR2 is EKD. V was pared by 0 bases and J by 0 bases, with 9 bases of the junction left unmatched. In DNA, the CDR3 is TGTGCCTGTGACACCCTTGCTGGGGGATACAAGAGCTCCTGGGACACCCGACAGATGTTTTTC. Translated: CACDTLAGGYKSSWDTRQMFF.

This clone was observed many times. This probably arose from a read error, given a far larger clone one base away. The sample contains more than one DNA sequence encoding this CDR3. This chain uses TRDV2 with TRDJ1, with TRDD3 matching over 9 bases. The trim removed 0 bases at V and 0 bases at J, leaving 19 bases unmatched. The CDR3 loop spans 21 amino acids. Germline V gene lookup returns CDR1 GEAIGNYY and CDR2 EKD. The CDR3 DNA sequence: TGTGCCTGTGACACCGTCACCGGGGGATACAACGGGACTTCGTACACCGATAAACTCATCTTT. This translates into CACDTVTGGYNGTSYTDKLIF.

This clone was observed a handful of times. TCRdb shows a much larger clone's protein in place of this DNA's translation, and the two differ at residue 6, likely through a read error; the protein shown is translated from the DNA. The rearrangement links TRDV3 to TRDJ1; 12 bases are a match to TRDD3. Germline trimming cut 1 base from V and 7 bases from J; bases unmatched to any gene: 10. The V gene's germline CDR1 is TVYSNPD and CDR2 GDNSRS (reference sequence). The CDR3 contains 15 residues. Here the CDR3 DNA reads TGTGCCTTTAACATCGTCCTGGGGGATACGGTTAAACTCATCTTT. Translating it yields CAFNIVLGDTVKLIF.

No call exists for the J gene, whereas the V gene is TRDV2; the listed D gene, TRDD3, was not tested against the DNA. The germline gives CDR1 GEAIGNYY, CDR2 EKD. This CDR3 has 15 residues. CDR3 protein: CACDAAVGSVEHLTF. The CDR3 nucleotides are TGTGCCTGTGACGCCGCAGTGGGATCTGTGGAACACCTCACCTTT.

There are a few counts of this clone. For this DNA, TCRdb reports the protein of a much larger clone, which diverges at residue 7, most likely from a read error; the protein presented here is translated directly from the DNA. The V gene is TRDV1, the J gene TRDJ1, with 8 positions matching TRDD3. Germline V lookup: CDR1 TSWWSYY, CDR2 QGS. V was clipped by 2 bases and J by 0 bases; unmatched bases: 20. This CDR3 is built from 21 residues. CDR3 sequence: CALGEMSLLRPFGGYTDKLIF. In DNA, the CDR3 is TGTGCTCTTGGGGAAATGAGCCTCCTACGCCCCTTTGGGGGATACACCGATAAACTCATCTTT.

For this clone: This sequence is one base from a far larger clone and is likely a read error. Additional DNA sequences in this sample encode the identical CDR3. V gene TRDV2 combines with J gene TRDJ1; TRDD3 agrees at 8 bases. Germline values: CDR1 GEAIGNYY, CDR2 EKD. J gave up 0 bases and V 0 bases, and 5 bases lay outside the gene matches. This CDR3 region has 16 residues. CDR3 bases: TGTGCCTGTGACACCGTCGGGGGATATTACACCGATAAACTCATCTTT. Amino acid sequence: CACDTVGGYYTDKLIF.

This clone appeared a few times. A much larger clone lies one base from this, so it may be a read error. CDR3 sequence: CACDTGGGVSDKLIF. The DNA for the CDR3 is TGTGCCTGTGACACCGGTGGGGGAGTCTCCGATAAACTCATCTTT. This chain uses TRDV2 with TRDJ1, with 7 bases lining up with TRDD3. CDR1 and CDR2 from the germline V gene are GEAIGNYY and EKD. With 0 bases clipped from V and 3 bases from J, the junction kept 6 bases outside the gene matches. The CDR3 consists of 15 residues.

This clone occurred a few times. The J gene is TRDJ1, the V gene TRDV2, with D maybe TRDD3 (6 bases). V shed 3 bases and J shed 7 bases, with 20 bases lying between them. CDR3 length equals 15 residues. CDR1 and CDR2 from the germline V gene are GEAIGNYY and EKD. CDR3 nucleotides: TGTGCCTGTGACCCTATCCGGGGGGAGGCCCCTAAACTCATCTTT. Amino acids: CACDPIRGEAPKLIF.

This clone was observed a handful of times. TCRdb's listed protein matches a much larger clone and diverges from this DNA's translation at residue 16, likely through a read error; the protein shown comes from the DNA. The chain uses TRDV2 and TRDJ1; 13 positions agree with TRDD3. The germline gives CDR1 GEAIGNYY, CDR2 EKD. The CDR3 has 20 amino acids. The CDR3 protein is CACDPLLGDTPFDDTVKLIF. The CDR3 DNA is TGTGCCTGTGACCCGTTACTGGGGGATACGCCTTTCGATGACACCGTTAAACTCATCTTT.

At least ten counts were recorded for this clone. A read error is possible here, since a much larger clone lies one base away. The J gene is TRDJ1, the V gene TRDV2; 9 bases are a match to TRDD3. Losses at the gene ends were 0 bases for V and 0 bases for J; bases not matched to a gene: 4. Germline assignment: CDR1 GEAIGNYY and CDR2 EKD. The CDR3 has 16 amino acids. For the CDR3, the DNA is TGTGCCTGTGACACCGGTGGGGGATATTACACCGATAAACTCATCTTT. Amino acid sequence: CACDTGGGYYTDKLIF.

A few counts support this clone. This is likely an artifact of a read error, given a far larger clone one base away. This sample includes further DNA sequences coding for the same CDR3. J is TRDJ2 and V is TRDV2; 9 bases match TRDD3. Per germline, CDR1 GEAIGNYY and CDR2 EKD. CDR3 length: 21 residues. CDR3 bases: TGTGCCTGTGACCCGGTGCGGATCTTGGGGGATAGGGGAGCTTTGACTGCACAACTCTTCTTT. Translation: CACDPVRILGDRGALTAQLFF.